A selection of T cell receptor beta chains follows, all from one sample in a study of cytomegalovirus exposure and HLA in healthy donors. Assay: immunoSEQ multiplex PCR; the TCRdb copy retains only in-frame clones and omits some. Of 150,000 to 200,000 clones detected, around 75% appear once; the ten largest clones hold 7.7%. Sequenced input: PBMCs. The receptors were sampled from a woman between 35 and 50 years old in good health and CMV-seropositive. Both conserved end residues are part of each CDR3. The D gene is left open where the match is weak. Not all rows give a size; the values are once, few, many and, for expanded clones, a class.

v_call	d_call	clone_size	j_call	cdr3_nt	cdr3_aa
TRBV6-5	.	few	TRBJ2-7	TGTGCCAGCTGTTCCCGGGGGATCGCAGTTTACGAGCAGTACTTC	CASCSRGIAVYEQYF
TRBV6-1	.	.	TRBJ2-1	TGTGCCAGCAGTGAAGCGGAACAGCCTTACAATGAGCAGTTCTTC	CASSEAEQPYNEQFF
TRBV6-6	.	.	TRBJ1-5	TGTGCCAGCAGACTCCGGGACACCCATCAGCCCCAGCATTTT	CASRLRDTHQPQHF
TRBV4-2	.	.	TRBJ2-5	TGTGCCAGCAGCCAAGGCTATCAAGAGACCCAGTACTTC	CASSQGYQETQYF
TRBV28	.	.	TRBJ1-2	TGTGCCAGCAGTTTAGTTAGGGCGACAGAAATGACTAACTATGGCTACACCTTC	CASSLVRATEMTNYGYTF
TRBV6-6	TRBD2	.	TRBJ2-1	TGTGCCAGCAGTTACCCGGGGGGTGAGCAGTTCTTC	CASSYPGGEQFF
TRBV5-4	.	.	TRBJ1-2	TGTGCCAGCAGCTTGACGGGGGGGAAGAGCTACACCTTC	CASSLTGGKSYTF
TRBV27	.	few	TRBJ2-7	TGTGCCAGCGGTGAGGGTCCAGACCACTACGAGCAGTACTTC	CASGEGPDHYEQYF
TRBV19	TRBD1	.	TRBJ2-1	TGTGCCAGTAATACAGGGGTGTGGTACAATGAGCAGTTCTTC	CASNTGVWYNEQFF
TRBV28	.	.	TRBJ2-5	TGTGCCAGCAGTTTTTTTCCAGGGATGGAGACCCAGTACTTC	CASSFFPGMETQYF
TRBV27	TRBD1	.	TRBJ2-3	TGTGCCAGCAGTTACGGACAGGGGGCGGCAGATACGCAGTATTTT	CASSYGQGAADTQYF
TRBV6-5	TRBD1	.	TRBJ2-7	TGTGCCAGCAGTTACGGGGACAGGGGCTACGAGCAGTACTTC	CASSYGDRGYEQYF
TRBV19	TRBD1	.	TRBJ2-2	TGTGCCAGTACCCACAGACAGGGCACCGGGGAGCTGTTTTTT	CASTHRQGTGELFF
TRBV6-6	.	.	TRBJ1-1	TGTGCCAGCAGTTACCAGGTCACTGAAGCTTTCTTT	CASSYQVTEAFF
TRBV15	.	.	TRBJ1-2	TGTGCCACCAGCGCGCGGGGGACCCAAGCTAACTATGGCTACACCTTC	CATSARGTQANYGYTF
TRBV27	TRBD2	.	TRBJ2-2	TGTGCCAGCAGTCGGGGACTAGCGGGTACCGGGGAGCTGTTTTTT	CASSRGLAGTGELFF
TRBV10-2	.	.	TRBJ1-1	TGCGCCAGCAGGGAACAACAGGTTTTTGGCGGGGCTAACACTGAAGCTTTCTTT	CASREQQVFGGANTEAFF
TRBV28	.	.	TRBJ2-7	TGTGCCAGCAGTTTAGTGGACTTCTCCTACGAGCAGTACTTC	CASSLVDFSYEQYF
TRBV7-9	.	once	TRBJ2-7	TGTGCCAGCAGCGAACAGGTGCCCTACGAGCAGTACTTC	CASSEQVPYEQYF
TRBV7-2	.	few	TRBJ2-7	TGTGCCAGCAGCCCCGGACTGTTCTACGAGCAGTACTTC	CASSPGLFYEQYF
TRBV28	.	.	TRBJ1-4	TGTGCCAGCAGTTTAGCAGCAGGGCCAACTAATGAAAAACTGTTTTTT	CASSLAAGPTNEKLFF
TRBV29-1	.	.	TRBJ1-2	TGCAGCGGTGACGACTTATTCGGCTACACCTTC	CSGDDLFGYTF
TRBV30	TRBD1	.	TRBJ1-5	TGTGCCTGGAGTTCAGGGGGTTATCAGCCCCAGCATTTT	CAWSSGGYQPQHF
TRBV28	.	.	TRBJ2-1	TGTGCCAGCTTGGGACATCACTCCTACAATGAGCAGTTCTTC	CASLGHHSYNEQFF
TRBV6-1	.	.	TRBJ1-5	TGTGCCAGCAGTGAAGGGGTACAGGTGAGGAGCAATCAGCCCCAGCATTTT	CASSEGVQVRSNQPQHF
TRBV19	TRBD1	.	TRBJ1-5	TGTGCCAGTAGATTAGGGGGACAGGTACCGGTCGTCGGCAATCAGCCCCAGCATTTT	CASRLGGQVPVVGNQPQHF
TRBV5-4	TRBD2	.	TRBJ2-7	TGTGCCAGCAGCTTGAGCGGGGGCCCGCTGGGGCAGTACTTC	CASSLSGGPLGQYF
TRBV28	TRBD1	.	TRBJ2-5	TGTGCCAGCAGTTTTAACAGGGGGCTATTGGAGACCCAGTACTTC	CASSFNRGLLETQYF
TRBV2	TRBD1	.	TRBJ1-2	TGTGCCAGCAGAAAGGACAGGCAACCCGCTTATGGCTACACCTTC	CASRKDRQPAYGYTF
TRBV5-1	TRBD1	once	TRBJ2-2	TGCGCCAGCACCCCGGGACAGGGGGCTTGGGGGGAGCTGTTTTTT	CASTPGQGAWGELFF
TRBV7-3	.	.	TRBJ2-7	TGTGCCAGCAGCTTAAACCCAGGGGACTACGAGCAGTACTTC	CASSLNPGDYEQYF
TRBV29-1	.	.	TRBJ1-2	TGCAGCGTTGCGGAGAACTATGGCTACACCTTC	CSVAENYGYTF